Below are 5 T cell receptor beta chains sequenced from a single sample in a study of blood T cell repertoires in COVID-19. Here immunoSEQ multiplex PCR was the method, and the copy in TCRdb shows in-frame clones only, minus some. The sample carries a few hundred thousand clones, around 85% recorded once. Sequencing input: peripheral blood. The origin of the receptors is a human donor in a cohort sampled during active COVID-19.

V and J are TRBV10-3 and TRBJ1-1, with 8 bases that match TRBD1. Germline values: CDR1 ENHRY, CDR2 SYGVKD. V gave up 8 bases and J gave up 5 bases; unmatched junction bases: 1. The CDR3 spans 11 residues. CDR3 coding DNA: TGTGCCATCGGACAGGGAACTGAAGCTTTCTTT. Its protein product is CAIGQGTEAFF.

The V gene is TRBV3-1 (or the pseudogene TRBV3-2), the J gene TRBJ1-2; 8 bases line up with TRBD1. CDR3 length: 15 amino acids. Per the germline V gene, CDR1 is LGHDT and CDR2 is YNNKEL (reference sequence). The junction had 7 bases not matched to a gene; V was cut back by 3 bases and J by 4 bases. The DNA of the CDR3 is TGTGCCAGCAGCCATTCTTGGGGGACAGGCTATGGCTACACCTTC. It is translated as CASSHSWGTGYGYTF.

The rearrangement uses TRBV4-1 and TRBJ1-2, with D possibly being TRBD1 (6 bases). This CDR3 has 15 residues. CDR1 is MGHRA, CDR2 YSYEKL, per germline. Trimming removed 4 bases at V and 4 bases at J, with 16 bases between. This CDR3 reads CASSPRQAGSYGYTF. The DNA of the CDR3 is TGCGCCAGCAGCCCCCGACAGGCCGGTTCCTATGGCTACACCTTC.

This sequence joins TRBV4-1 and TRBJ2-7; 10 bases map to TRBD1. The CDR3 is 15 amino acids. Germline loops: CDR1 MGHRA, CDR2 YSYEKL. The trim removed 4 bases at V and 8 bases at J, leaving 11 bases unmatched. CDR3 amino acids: CASSPRDRGPSQQYF. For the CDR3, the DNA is TGCGCCAGCAGCCCCCGGGACAGGGGTCCTTCGCAGCAGTACTTC.

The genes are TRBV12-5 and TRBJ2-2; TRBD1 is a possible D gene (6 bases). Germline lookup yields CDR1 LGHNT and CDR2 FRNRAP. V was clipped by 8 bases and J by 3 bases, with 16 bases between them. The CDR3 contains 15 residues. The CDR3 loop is CASLGRGHYTGELFF. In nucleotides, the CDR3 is TGTGCTAGTCTCGGCAGGGGTCATTACACCGGGGAGCTGTTTTTT.